One T cell receptor beta chain is described in this entry. In the authors' methods: How many nucleated cells were present was estimated from reference gene primer amplification. Profiling relied on immunoSEQ multiplex PCR, and the TCRdb table lists in-frame clones only, not all of them. Clone size and the V and J calls come from that table; the DNA yielded D and trimming. The data contain 75,000 to 100,000 clones, about 86% of them singletons. These data originate in a study of blood T cell repertoires in COVID-19. Across the whole study: The samples span acute and convalescent COVID-19 from the United States, Italy and Spain. T cells, B-cell-depleted T cells, or PBMCs supplied cDNA or gDNA.

The ends lost 6 bases at V and 4 bases at J; junction bases unmatched: 6. The CDR3 contains 15 residues. The germline V gene has CDR1 MNHEY and CDR2 SVGAGI. The V call is TRBV6-5, the J call TRBJ1-5; 10 bases align to TRBD1. Sample: peripheral blood. The clonotype originates from a man at least 80 years old with acute or convalescent COVID-19. CDR3: CASRVGQGGNQPQHF. CDR3 bases: TGTGCCAGCAGAGTAGGACAGGGGGGAAATCAGCCCCAGCATTTT.